This paragraph covers one T cell receptor (beta chain) sequence. The data originate from a study of blood T cell repertoires in COVID-19. Background on the study: COVID-19 samples, acute and convalescent, were from the United States, Italy and Spain. Nucleic acid was either cDNA or gDNA, and it came from T cells, B-cell-depleted T cells, or PBMCs.

In the authors' methods: By means of reference gene primer amplification, nucleated cell counts were estimated. Assay used: immunoSEQ multiplex PCR; TCRdb lists only in-frame clones, some missing. The V and J calls and clone size come from that table; D and trimming were worked out from the DNA. The sample has about 49,000 clones; about 85% are singletons. This CDR3 is 12 amino acids long. Trimming took off 6 bases at V and 6 bases at J, with 13 bases between the two ends. Germline V gene lookup returns CDR1 SQVTM and CDR2 ANQGSEA. What was sequenced was peripheral blood. This TCR was recovered from a human donor in a cohort sampled during active COVID-19. The gene calls are TRBV29-1 and TRBJ2-3; a weak D match, TRBD2 (5 bases). CDR3 bases: TGCAGCGTCGATCGAGAGCGGGATACGCAGTATTTT. Translation: CSVDRERDTQYF.